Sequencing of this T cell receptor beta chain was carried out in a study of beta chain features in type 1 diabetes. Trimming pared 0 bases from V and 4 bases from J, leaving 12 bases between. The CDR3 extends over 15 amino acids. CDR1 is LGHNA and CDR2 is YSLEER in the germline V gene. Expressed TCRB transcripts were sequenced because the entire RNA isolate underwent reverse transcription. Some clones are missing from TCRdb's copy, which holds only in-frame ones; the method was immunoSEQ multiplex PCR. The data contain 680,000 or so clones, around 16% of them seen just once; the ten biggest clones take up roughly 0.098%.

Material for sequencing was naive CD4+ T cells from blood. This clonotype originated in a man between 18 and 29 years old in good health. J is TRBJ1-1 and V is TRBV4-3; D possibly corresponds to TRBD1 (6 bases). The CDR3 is CASSQDKGGGTEAFF. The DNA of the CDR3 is TGCGCCAGCAGCCAAGATAAGGGGGGAGGCACTGAAGCTTTCTTT.